The source of this T cell receptor beta chain is a study of blood T cell repertoires in COVID-19. Study overall: Some COVID-19 samples were acute and others convalescent; all came from the United States, Italy and Spain. The cDNA or gDNA used as material had been derived from T cells, B-cell-depleted T cells, or PBMCs.

Per the original methods: Amplification from reference gene primers served as the basis for estimated nucleated cell counts. This table comes from immunoSEQ multiplex PCR, and its TCRdb copy is limited to in-frame clones, with some not included. The V and J calls and the clone size are those of that table, but D and trimming were determined from the DNA. The data hold about 43,000 clones, with approximately 80% observed a single time. Sequencing was performed on peripheral blood. The source is a woman in her fifties or sixties with acute or convalescent COVID-19.

CDR3 in amino acids: CASSIRGLPGELFF. The CDR3 coding sequence is TGTGCCAGTAGTATCAGGGGCTTGCCCGGGGAGCTGTTTTTT. The rearrangement links TRBV19 to TRBJ2-2; possibly TRBD1 for D (6 bases). The V gene lost 3 bases and the J gene lost 6 bases, with 11 bases spanning the gap. This CDR3 spans 14 amino acids. Germline values: CDR1 LNHDA, CDR2 SQIVND (reference sequence).